This TCR beta chain was profiled in a study of early T cells in non-severe SARS-CoV-2 infection. Study information: Whole-blood bulk RNA, unsorted, was sequenced, and chains were unpaired.

TCRdb called the 5' RACE reads again in MiXCR, with one record for every CDR3 protein. This sample has 65,000 to 85,000 distinct CDR3 sequences, with 15% to 19% found just once. This clonotype has only a few counts. The sample comprised whole blood. The sequence came from an adult who was a healthcare worker with PCR-confirmed SARS-CoV-2 infection or an uninfected control (not recorded which).

The CDR3 DNA reads as TGCGCCAGCAGCCAAGAGTCTACAGGGGTCACCTACGAGCAGTACTTC. Its protein is CASSQESTGVTYEQYF. The chain combines TRBV4-1 with TRBJ2-7; 7 bases match TRBD1. V lost 0 bases and J lost 2; bases outside the gene matches: 7. The CDR3 spans 16 residues. Germline-derived CDR1 and CDR2 are MGHRA and YSYEKL.